The 29 T cell receptor beta chains below come from one sample, sequenced in a study of blood T cell repertoires in COVID-19. Clones were read by immunoSEQ multiplex PCR, and TCRdb kept only the in-frame ones, dropping some. The repertoire has approximately 210,000 clones, roughly 80% of them found once; the top ten carry around 5.4%. The sample comprised peripheral blood. The source of these receptors is a human donor in a cohort sampled during active COVID-19.

The rearrangement joins TRBV2 to TRBJ1-6, with D unresolved. Per the germline V gene, CDR1 is SNHLY and CDR2 is FYNNEI. The CDR3 loop spans 13 amino acids. Trimming cost V 2 bases and J 4 bases, with 3 bases left between them. The CDR3 DNA reads TGTGCCAGCAGTGAACAATATAATTCACCCCTCCACTTT. Translation gives CASSEQYNSPLHF.

A single count supports this clone. The chain joins TRBV19 to TRBJ2-7; 7 nucleotides agree with TRBD1. The CDR3 loop spans 14 amino acids. CDR1 and CDR2 (germline): LNHDA, SQIVND (reference sequence). Trimming cost V 7 bases and J 0 bases; bases outside gene matches: 6. CDR3: CASTLGQLSYEQYF. The CDR3 DNA reads as TGTGCCAGTACCCTGGGACAGCTCTCCTACGAGCAGTACTTC.

The chain combines TRBV7-8 with TRBJ1-2, with D unresolved. CDR3 length: 13 residues. Germline CDR1 reads SGHVS; CDR2 reads FQNEAQ. The V gene lost 0 bases and the J gene lost 8 bases, with 10 bases spanning the gap. The CDR3 nucleotides are TGTGCCAGCAGCTTAGCGAGTCCTATGGGCTACACCTTC. It specifies CASSLASPMGYTF.

CDR3 protein: CASEPGVLFYEQYF. CDR3 in DNA: TGCGCCAGCGAACCGGGGGTCCTATTCTACGAGCAGTACTTC. The chain combines TRBV10-1 with TRBJ2-7; TRBD2 is a possible D gene (6 bases). The CDR3 runs to 14 residues. Germline CDR1 WNHNN, CDR2 SYGVQD (reference sequence). Trimming took off 8 bases at V and 3 bases at J, with 17 bases between the two ends.

The rearrangement joins TRBV5-1 to TRBJ2-7, with D perhaps matching TRBD2 (5 bases). V was pared by 0 bases and J by 1 base, with 11 bases between. Germline V CDR1 and CDR2: SGHRS, YFSETQ. The CDR3 is 15 amino acids. The CDR3 spells CASSLDPDLSYEQYF. The CDR3 DNA sequence: TGCGCCAGCAGCTTGGACCCGGACTTGTCCTACGAGCAGTACTTC.

The V gene is TRBV11-1, the J gene TRBJ2-7; no clear D. Germline loops: CDR1 SGHAT, CDR2 FQDESV (reference sequence). The CDR3 spans 13 residues. The V gene lost 2 bases and the J gene lost 0 bases, with 5 bases spanning the gap. The CDR3 here is CASSLTVSYEQYF. The CDR3 nucleotides are TGTGCCAGCAGCTTAACAGTCTCCTACGAGCAGTACTTC.

The rearrangement uses TRBV5-1 and TRBJ2-5; 8 bases match TRBD1. Germline CDR1 SGHRS, CDR2 YFSETQ. The CDR3 runs 14 residues. The J segment lost 5 bases and the V segment lost 5 bases, leaving 8 bases of the junction unmatched. Here the CDR3 DNA reads TGCGCCAGCAGGCCGGACAGGGATACGGAGACCCAGTACTTC. Its protein product is CASRPDRDTETQYF.

The V gene is TRBV5-1, the J gene TRBJ2-1, with 7 nucleotides matching TRBD2. J was trimmed by 0 bases and V by 0 bases; bases with no gene match: 3. CDR1 and CDR2 (germline): SGHRS, YFSETQ. The length of the CDR3 is 16 residues. The CDR3 DNA reads TGCGCCAGCAGCTTGGACCGCGGGAGCTCCTACAATGAGCAGTTCTTC. This encodes CASSLDRGSSYNEQFF.

This clone counts as medium-sized. The sample carries other DNA sequences with the same CDR3. The genes are TRBV28 and TRBJ1-1, with D possibly matching TRBD1 (6 bases). Germline values: CDR1 MDHEN, CDR2 SYDVKM. V gave up 6 bases and J gave up 4 bases, with 12 bases separating them. The CDR3 extends over 13 amino acids. CDR3: CASRPTGITEAFF. As DNA, the CDR3 is TGTGCCAGCAGGCCTACAGGGATCACTGAAGCTTTCTTT. Drawing the rest from reference TRBV28 and TRBJ1-1, the complete variable domain is DVKVTQSSRYLVKRTGEKVFLECVQDMDHENMFWYRQDPGLGLRLIYFSYDVKMKEKGDIPEGYSVSREKKERFSLILESASTNQTSMYLCASRPTGITEAFFGQGTRLTVV.

This clone was counted many times. The CDR3 nucleotides are TGTGCCAGCAGTGGGGGACTAGCGGAGGCCACCGGGGAGCTGTTTTTT. It yields the protein CASSGGLAEATGELFF. V gene TRBV27 combines with J gene TRBJ2-2, with 11 bases matching TRBD2. V was pared by 5 bases and J by 4 bases, with 6 bases of the junction left unmatched. This CDR3 region has 16 residues. Germline CDR1 MNHEY, CDR2 SMNVEV (reference sequence).

The genes are TRBV5-6 and TRBJ2-3; TRBD1 agrees at 10 bases. The germline CDR1 and CDR2 sequences are SGHDT and YYEEEE. This CDR3 spans 14 amino acids. V lost 0 bases to trimming and J lost 8 bases; unmatched junction nucleotides: 3. CDR3: CASSLAGQGSTQYF. The DNA for the CDR3 is TGTGCCAGCAGCTTGGCGGGACAGGGGTCTACGCAGTATTTT. Full variable domain (missing parts from reference TRBV5-6 and TRBJ2-3): DAGVTQSPTHLIKTRGQQVTLRCSPKSGHDTVSWYQQALGQGPQFIFQYYEEEERQRGNFPDRFSGHQFPNYSSELNVNALLLGDSALYLCASSLAGQGSTQYFGPGTRLTVL.

In its sample, this clone was seen many times. Other nucleotide sequences in the sample specify the same CDR3. The V gene is TRBV27, the J gene TRBJ2-7; D is perhaps TRBD1 (6 bases). V gave up 8 bases and J gave up 3 bases, with 14 bases separating them. The germline gives CDR1 MNHEY, CDR2 SMNVEV (reference sequence). There are 13 residues in the CDR3. Here the CDR3 reads CASSPRDIYEQYF. The CDR3 coding sequence is TGTGCCAGCTCCCCCCGGGACATCTACGAGCAGTACTTC.

In its sample, this clone was seen once. J is TRBJ1-5 and V is TRBV28, with 7 bases fitting TRBD1. V gave up 5 bases and J gave up 4 bases; unmatched junction bases: 8. Germline assignment: CDR1 MDHEN and CDR2 SYDVKM. This CDR3 has 15 amino acids. CDR3 amino acids: CASSPTGTANQPQHF. The CDR3 DNA follows: TGTGCCAGCAGTCCCACCGGGACAGCAAATCAGCCCCAGCATTTT.

The chain recombines TRBV11-2 with TRBJ2-6, with D unresolved. Germline V lookup: CDR1 SGHAT, CDR2 FQNNGV. V was cut by 8 bases and J by 4 bases, with 9 bases left in between. The CDR3 is 13 residues long. The CDR3 nucleotides read TGTGCCAGCTCGGGTAGCGGGGCCAACGTCCTGACTTTC. As protein: CASSGSGANVLTF.

The chain recombines TRBV6-5 with TRBJ1-2; D might be TRBD1 (5 bases). This CDR3 comprises 13 residues. Germline CDR1 is MNHEY and CDR2 is SVGAGI. V dropped 0 bases and J dropped 8 bases, with 10 bases sitting between them. For the CDR3, the DNA is TGTGCCAGCAGTTACTCGTCGCAGGGAGGCTACACCTTC. This translates into CASSYSSQGGYTF.

This chain uses TRBV19 with TRBJ2-6; D is unclear. Trimming took 3 bases from V and 0 from J, leaving 15 bases between them. CDR1 and CDR2 (germline): LNHDA, SQIVND (reference sequence). The CDR3 is 18 amino acids. CDR3: CASSITSYRSSGANVLTF. In DNA form, the CDR3 reads TGTGCCAGTAGTATCACGAGTTACCGGAGCTCTGGGGCCAACGTCCTGACTTTC.

The V and J genes are TRBV3-1 (or the pseudogene TRBV3-2) and TRBJ2-7, with 7 bases that match TRBD2. The junction had 12 bases not matched to a gene; V was cut back by 4 bases and J by 6 bases. This CDR3 spans 15 amino acids. Germline CDR1 is LGHDT and CDR2 is YNNKEL (reference sequence). CDR3 amino acids: CASSPGLGSVPEQYF. The CDR3 DNA sequence: TGTGCCAGCAGCCCCGGACTAGGTTCGGTTCCCGAGCAGTACTTC.

This sequence joins TRBV18 and TRBJ2-2; the D gene is possibly TRBD1 (5 bases). This CDR3 contains 18 residues. The ends were cut back, 1 base at V and 5 bases at J, with 20 bases in the middle. Germline CDR1 and CDR2: KGHSH and LQKENI. CDR3 in amino acids: CASSPRGHHEVGTGELFF. For the CDR3, the DNA is TGTGCCAGCTCACCACGAGGACACCACGAGGTTGGAACCGGGGAGCTGTTTTTT.

This sequence joins TRBV11-1 and TRBJ1-5; D is ambiguous. Germline-derived CDR1 and CDR2 are SGHAT and FQDESV (reference sequence). The CDR3 totals 13 residues. V was clipped by 4 bases and J by 6 bases, with 10 bases between them. For the CDR3, the DNA is TGTGCCAGCAGCTGGGGAGTTAGTCAGCCCCAGCATTTT. This codes for CASSWGVSQPQHF. Filled out from reference TRBV11-1 and TRBJ1-5, the complete variable domain reads EAEVAQSPRYKITEKSQAVAFWCDPISGHATLYWYRQILGQGPELLVQFQDESVVDDSQLPKDRFSAERLKGVDSTLKIQPAELGDSAMYLCASSWGVSQPQHFGDGTRLSIL.

The CDR3 loop is CASSWTGEQFF. CDR3 DNA: TGTGCCAGCAGTTGGACAGGTGAGCAGTTCTTC. The chain links TRBV7-2 to TRBJ2-1; 7 positions match TRBD1. Trimming at V came to 6 bases and at J to 9 bases, leaving 2 bases not matched to a gene. The germline V gene has CDR1 SGHTA and CDR2 FQGNSA. The CDR3 has 11 amino acids.

The chain has TRBV6-5 and TRBJ2-7; D gene ambiguous. V was cut by 6 bases and J by 2 bases, with 8 bases left in between. Germline values: CDR1 MNHEY, CDR2 SVGAGI. CDR3 length: 12 residues. The CDR3 here is CASRAAPYEQYF. The CDR3 region has the DNA TGTGCCAGCAGGGCTGCACCCTACGAGCAGTACTTC.

The CDR3 region is CARVRGGRRSETQYF. As DNA, the CDR3 is TGTGCCAGGGTGAGGGGCGGGAGAAGGTCAGAGACCCAGTACTTC. V and J are TRBV6-4 and TRBJ2-5; 7 bases match TRBD2. V dropped 9 bases and J dropped 4; count of bases not matched to a gene: 14. CDR1 and CDR2 from the germline V gene are MRHNA and SNTAGT. This CDR3 contains 15 residues.

The chain is built from TRBV6-6 and TRBJ1-2; the match to TRBD1 covers 10 bases. The V and J ends lost 6 bases and 3 bases, in that order; junction bases with no gene match: 4. Germline CDR1 MNHNY, CDR2 SVGAGI (reference sequence). This CDR3 comprises 14 residues. CDR3 region: CASRGQGVDYGYTF. The CDR3 DNA follows: TGTGCCAGCAGAGGACAGGGGGTTGACTATGGCTACACCTTC.

A single count supports this clone. The rearrangement links TRBV27 to TRBJ2-7; 7 bases are shared with TRBD2. Germline V CDR1 and CDR2: MNHEY, SMNVEV (reference sequence). CDR3 length equals 14 residues. V lost 6 bases to trimming and J lost 2 bases; unmatched junction nucleotides: 7. This CDR3 reads CASSPTSVPYEQYF. The DNA for the CDR3 is TGTGCCAGCAGCCCCACTAGCGTTCCCTACGAGCAGTACTTC.

The rearrangement joins TRBV25-1 to TRBJ1-1, with 7 bases that match TRBD1. V gave up 4 bases and J gave up 1 base; unmatched junction bases: 6. Looked up from germline, CDR1 is MGHDK and CDR2 is SYGVNS. The CDR3 spans 15 residues. In nucleotides, the CDR3 is TGTGCCAGCAGTGGGGGACAGCCAACGAACACTGAAGCTTTCTTT. Translation gives CASSGGQPTNTEAFF. Supplemented by reference TRBV25-1 and TRBJ1-1, the full variable domain reads EADIYQTPRYLVIGTGKKITLECSQTMGHDKMYWYQQDPGMELHLIHYSYGVNSTEKGDLSSESTVSRIRTEHFPLTLESARPSHTSQYLCASSGGQPTNTEAFFGQGTRLTVV.

The chain uses TRBV5-3 and TRBJ1-6, with a tentative D call TRBD1 (6 bases). TRBV5-3 is designated an ORF whose function remains uncertain. V was pared by 8 bases and J by 0 bases, with 18 bases between. The CDR3 is 17 residues long. CDR3 in amino acids: CASPPGRGSSYNSPLHF. CDR3 DNA: TGTGCCAGCCCACCAGGTAGGGGGAGCTCCTATAATTCACCCCTCCACTTT.

This chain links TRBV3-1 (or the pseudogene TRBV3-2) with TRBJ2-2, with 7 bases identical to TRBD2. J was trimmed by 4 bases and V by 4 bases; bases with no gene match: 9. The CDR3 sequence is 16 residues long. Germline lookup yields CDR1 LGHDT and CDR2 YNNKEL (reference sequence). In nucleotides, the CDR3 is TGTGCCAGCAGCCTACGGGCGGGGAGGGCCACCGGGGAGCTGTTTTTT. Translated: CASSLRAGRATGELFF.

The chain employs TRBV28 and TRBJ1-5; D is unclear. V was shortened by 6 bases and J by 5 bases, with 11 bases between the two germline ends. This CDR3 spans 13 amino acids. Germline V gene lookup returns CDR1 MDHEN and CDR2 SYDVKM. The CDR3 spells CASSRRGYQPQHF. The DNA of the CDR3 is TGTGCCAGCAGCCGGCGAGGATATCAGCCCCAGCATTTT.

The V and J genes are TRBV19 and TRBJ1-6, with 7 bases identical to TRBD1. V dropped 3 bases and J dropped 7; count of bases not matched to a gene: 9. This CDR3 is built from 16 residues. Germline-derived CDR1 and CDR2 are LNHDA and SQIVND (reference sequence). The CDR3 sequence: CASSIFGQEWNSPLHF. CDR3 in DNA: TGTGCCAGTAGTATTTTCGGACAGGAGTGGAATTCACCCCTCCACTTT.